This is a list of T cell receptor beta chains from one sample in a study of radiotherapy plus CTLA-4 blockade in lung cancer. Generated by immunoSEQ multiplex PCR, the TCRdb table keeps only in-frame clones and is missing some. Among 85,000 to 130,000 clones listed, about 83% were seen once. Sequenced material: peripheral blood, taken from a patient treated with radiotherapy plus ipilimumab. Every receptor here comes from a human donor with non-small cell lung cancer that progressed on radiotherapy plus ipilimumab. Some clones in this sample may be carry-over from other donors' samples. The CDR3 runs from the conserved cysteine through the conserved F or W. The D gene is left open where the match is weak. Not every row has a clone size; where given, it reads once, few, many or a size class.

J gene	V gene	clone size	D gene	CDR3 protein	CDR3 DNA
TRBJ1-2	TRBV19	.	.	CASSPPLTVYGYTF	TGTGCCAGTAGTCCCCCGTTGACAGTCTATGGCTACACCTTC
TRBJ2-2	TRBV4-3	.	.	CASSQDLRDGNTGELFF	TGCGCCAGCAGCCAAGATCTCAGGGATGGTAACACCGGGGAGCTGTTTTTT
TRBJ2-4	TRBV5-6	once	.	CASSFLENIQYF	TGTGCCAGCAGCTTTTTGGAAAACATTCAGTACTTC
TRBJ1-6	TRBV7-9	once	.	CASSIGGNNSPLHF	TGTGCCAGCAGTATAGGGGGTAATAATTCACCCCTCCACTTT
TRBJ2-4	TRBV5-1	once	TRBD1	CASQGQGVNIQYF	TGCGCCAGCCAAGGACAGGGTGTAAACATTCAGTACTTC
TRBJ1-1	TRBV11-2	.	.	CASSLGLMNTEAFF	TGTGCCAGCAGCTTAGGGCTGATGAACACTGAAGCTTTCTTT
TRBJ2-2	TRBV5-6	.	TRBD1	CASSPLDRATNTGELFF	TGTGCCAGCAGCCCCCTGGACAGGGCCACGAACACCGGGGAGCTGTTTTTT
TRBJ1-4	TRBV19	.	TRBD1	CASSIETGTGNEKLFF	TGTGCCAGTAGTATAGAGACCGGGACAGGGAATGAAAAACTGTTTTTT
TRBJ1-1	TRBV2	.	TRBD1	CASSVERGRMNTEAFF	TGTGCCAGCAGTGTAGAAAGGGGGCGAATGAACACTGAAGCTTTCTTT
TRBJ1-2	TRBV11-3	few	.	CASSLDRSGYTF	TGTGCCAGCAGCTTAGACAGGTCGGGCTACACCTTC
TRBJ2-3	TRBV13	.	.	CASSLRGAADTQYF	TGTGCCAGCAGCTTAAGGGGGGCCGCAGATACGCAGTATTTT
TRBJ2-5	TRBV4-2	.	.	CASSQELARGVREYQETQYF	TGTGCCAGCAGCCAAGAGTTGGCCAGGGGCGTAAGAGAGTACCAAGAGACCCAGTACTTC
TRBJ1-1	TRBV7-9	.	.	CASSLQGGPDGAFF	TGTGCCAGCAGCCTACAAGGGGGGCCTGATGGAGCTTTCTTT
TRBJ2-7	TRBV2	once	.	CASSGRPYEQYF	TGTGCCAGCAGTGGACGGCCCTACGAGCAGTACTTC
TRBJ1-1	TRBV10-3	.	TRBD1	CAIRSGTGDHTEAFF	TGTGCCATCAGATCCGGGACAGGGGATCACACTGAAGCTTTCTTT
TRBJ1-5	TRBV7-2	.	TRBD1	CASSLGQGQPQHF	TGTGCCAGCAGCTTAGGACAGGGTCAGCCCCAGCATTTT
TRBJ1-3	TRBV5-1	.	.	CASSLEGSSGNTIYF	TGCGCCAGCAGCTTGGAAGGGTCCTCTGGAAACACCATATATTTT
TRBJ2-2	TRBV7-2	few	TRBD1	CASSRRTGAGELFF	TGTGCCAGCAGCCGGCGGACAGGGGCCGGGGAGCTGTTTTTT
TRBJ1-2	TRBV5-1	medium-sized	.	CASSRTAGDEGGYTF	TGCGCCAGCAGCCGAACCGCAGGGGATGAAGGGGGCTACACCTTC
TRBJ2-1	TRBV20-1	.	.	CSARGFDEQFF	TGCAGTGCTAGGGGTTTTGATGAGCAGTTCTTC
TRBJ1-2	TRBV18	.	TRBD1	CASSKDRAIYGYTF	TGTGCCAGCTCAAAGGACAGGGCGATCTATGGCTACACCTTC
TRBJ2-1	TRBV5-1	.	.	CASSHGGSNEQFF	TGCGCCAGCAGCCACGGGGGATCTAATGAGCAGTTCTTC
TRBJ2-5	TRBV7-2	.	.	CASRVGAGETQYF	TGTGCCAGCAGGGTAGGGGCCGGAGAGACCCAGTACTTC
TRBJ2-5	TRBV11-3	.	.	CASSLDAFQETQYF	TGTGCCAGCAGCTTAGATGCGTTCCAAGAGACCCAGTACTTC
TRBJ2-3	TRBV6-4	few	TRBD2	CASSDSGGADTQYF	TGTGCCAGCAGTGACAGCGGGGGGGCAGATACGCAGTATTTT
TRBJ2-1	TRBV5-5	.	.	CASSLAHINEQFF	TGTGCCAGCAGCCTGGCGCATATCAATGAGCAGTTCTTC
TRBJ2-5	TRBV7-6	.	.	CASSLASAGTITQETQYF	TGTGCCAGCAGCTTAGCCTCGGCAGGGACCATAACTCAAGAGACCCAGTACTTC
TRBJ2-1	TRBV27	once	TRBD2	CASSPLTSGGVEQFF	TGTGCCAGCAGTCCCCTGACTAGCGGGGGAGTTGAGCAGTTCTTC
TRBJ2-1	TRBV29-1	.	.	CSVAGQSSYNEQFF	TGCAGCGTGGCCGGACAGAGTTCCTACAATGAGCAGTTCTTC
TRBJ1-3	TRBV9	.	.	CASSLFEGTSGNTIYF	TGTGCCAGCAGCCTCTTTGAAGGGACTTCTGGAAACACCATATATTTT
TRBJ1-1	TRBV7-8	.	.	CASSRRGRHTEAFF	TGTGCCAGCAGCCGCAGGGGACGGCACACTGAAGCTTTCTTT
TRBJ1-2	TRBV28	once	TRBD1	CASSSPTDRDNYGYTF	TGTGCCAGCAGTTCCCCGACCGACAGGGACAACTATGGCTACACCTTC
TRBJ1-4	TRBV30	.	.	CAWSVYLNEKLFF	TGTGCCTGGAGTGTATACTTAAATGAAAAACTGTTTTTT
TRBJ2-3	TRBV7-8	.	.	CASSPLRGVADTQYF	TGTGCCAGCAGCCCACTGAGGGGGGTCGCAGATACGCAGTATTTT
TRBJ1-2	TRBV10-3	.	.	CAISPGSSDGYTF	TGTGCCATCAGTCCAGGGAGCTCCGATGGCTACACCTTC
TRBJ1-6	TRBV4-1	.	.	CASSQEVNYNSPLHF	TGCGCCAGCAGCCAAGAAGTCAACTATAATTCACCCCTCCACTTT
TRBJ1-1	TRBV4-2	.	.	CASSQDLLTNTEAFF	TGTGCCAGCAGCCAAGACCTATTAACGAACACTGAAGCTTTCTTT
TRBJ2-7	TRBV11-2	.	TRBD1	CASSFGRGLSEQYF	TGTGCCAGCAGCTTTGGCAGGGGGCTTTCCGAGCAGTACTTC
TRBJ1-2	TRBV7-2	once	.	CASSLDGWGYTF	TGTGCCAGCAGCTTAGATGGATGGGGCTACACCTTC
TRBJ1-1	TRBV11-2	few	.	CASSLVRGASTEAFF	TGTGCCAGCAGCTTAGTGAGGGGAGCGAGCACTGAAGCTTTCTTT
TRBJ1-3	TRBV9	.	.	CASQGSSGNTIYF	TGTGCCAGCCAGGGGAGCTCTGGAAACACCATATATTTT
TRBJ2-7	TRBV6-6	few	TRBD2	CASSSRLRAGGYEQYF	TGTGCCAGCAGTTCCCGCCTTAGGGCGGGGGGGTACGAGCAGTACTTC
TRBJ2-3	TRBV6-1	few	TRBD2	CASSEAGLAGAPLRNTQYF	TGTGCCAGCAGTGAAGCGGGACTAGCGGGGGCCCCATTGAGAAATACGCAGTATTTT
TRBJ1-1	TRBV27	.	.	CASTPIRESTEAFF	TGTGCCAGCACACCTATTAGGGAGTCCACTGAAGCTTTCTTT
TRBJ2-2	TRBV7-3	.	TRBD2	CASSFSGGTNTGELFF	TGTGCCAGCAGCTTTAGCGGGGGTACGAACACCGGGGAGCTGTTTTTT
TRBJ1-2	TRBV5-8	.	.	CASSSDLAGGYTF	TGTGCCAGCAGCTCCGACCTGGCGGGGGGCTACACCTTC
TRBJ2-2	TRBV7-6	.	.	CASSYGGQGWENTGELFF	TGTGCCAGCAGCTATGGGGGGCAGGGCTGGGAGAACACCGGGGAGCTGTTTTTT